The 9 T cell receptor beta chains reported below all come from one sample, sequenced in a study of cytomegalovirus exposure and HLA in healthy donors. Both 60 Vbeta primers and 13 Jbeta primers went into the PCR. Data came from immunoSEQ multiplex PCR; TCRdb stores just in-frame clones and leaves some out. The data contain roughly 100,000 clones, around 75% of them seen just once; the ten biggest clones take up 10%. Sequenced input: PBMCs. The receptors originated from a middle-aged man in good health and CMV-seronegative.

The chain has TRBV27 and TRBJ2-5; maybe TRBD1 (6 bases). The V gene's germline CDR1 is MNHEY and CDR2 SMNVEV (reference sequence). CDR3 length equals 14 residues. Trimming removed 7 bases at V and 6 bases at J, with 18 bases between. The CDR3 protein is CASNLNRDHKTQYF. The CDR3 nucleotides read TGTGCCAGCAACTTGAACAGGGACCACAAGACCCAGTACTTC.

This sequence joins TRBV28 and TRBJ1-5; 10 bases are a match to TRBD1. Germline V gene sequence: CDR1 MDHEN, CDR2 SYDVKM. J was trimmed by 8 bases and V by 6 bases; bases with no gene match: 13. This CDR3 comprises 16 residues. DNA for the CDR3: TGTGCCAGCAGACGCGACAGGGGGCGTCGGAATGAGCCCCAGCATTTT. Translated: CASRRDRGRRNEPQHF.

The rearrangement links TRBV5-1 to TRBJ2-3, with D possibly matching TRBD2 (5 bases). Germline V gives CDR1 SGHRS, CDR2 YFSETQ. The CDR3 spans 15 residues. Trimming pared 0 bases from V and 2 bases from J, leaving 10 bases between. CDR3 residues: CASSLDGEITDTQYF. The CDR3 nucleotides are TGCGCCAGCAGCTTGGATGGGGAGATCACAGATACGCAGTATTTT.

The V gene is TRBV7-3, the J gene TRBJ2-1; D perhaps matches TRBD2 (8 bases). Germline V gene sequence: CDR1 SGHTA, CDR2 FQGTGA. Trimming removed 1 base from V and 0 bases from J, with 19 bases in between. There are 19 residues in the CDR3. CDR3 region: CASSLKGAGGRNSYNEQFF. In DNA form, the CDR3 reads TGTGCCAGCAGCTTAAAGGGGGCAGGCGGGAGGAACTCCTACAATGAGCAGTTCTTC.

This chain uses TRBV28 with TRBJ1-4; TRBD1 is a possible D gene (6 bases). This CDR3 is 14 amino acids long. Germline CDR1 and CDR2: MDHEN and SYDVKM. V lost 8 bases to trimming and J lost 2 bases, with 12 bases between them. The CDR3 here is CASGGAVTNEKLFF. CDR3 bases: TGTGCCAGCGGGGGGGCGGTGACTAATGAAAAACTGTTTTTT.

This clone has only a few counts. V is TRBV28 and J is TRBJ2-7; 8 nucleotides match TRBD1. Trimming cost V 11 bases and J 1 base; bases outside gene matches: 4. Germline V gene lookup returns CDR1 MDHEN and CDR2 SYDVKM. The CDR3 covers 12 residues. CDR3 bases: TGTGCCGGGGGGACAGGTTCCTACGAGCAGTACTTC. Amino acid sequence: CAGGTGSYEQYF. Drawing the rest from reference TRBV28 and TRBJ2-7, the complete variable domain is DVKVTQSSRYLVKRTGEKVFLECVQDMDHENMFWYRQDPGLGLRLIYFSYDVKMKEKGDIPEGYSVSREKKERFSLILESASTNQTSMYLCAGGTGSYEQYFGPGTRLTVT.

The chain employs TRBV18 and TRBJ2-5; TRBD1 matches 7 bases. Germline loops: CDR1 KGHSH, CDR2 LQKENI. After removal of 6 bases from V and 2 bases from J, the junction contained 12 bases not matched to a gene. The CDR3 is 16 amino acids. CDR3 amino acids: CASSPMETGYQETQYF. The CDR3 bases are TGTGCCAGCTCCCCTATGGAGACAGGGTATCAAGAGACCCAGTACTTC.

This clone was seen more than once but under ten times. V usage is TRBV14 and J usage is TRBJ1-3, with 10 bases matching TRBD1. Germline-derived CDR1 and CDR2 are SGHDN and FVKESK. V gave up 3 bases and J gave up 7 bases; unmatched junction bases: 9. The CDR3 has 16 amino acids. CDR3 loop: CASSHEAPGQGNTIYF. CDR3 nucleotides: TGTGCCAGCAGCCATGAAGCTCCGGGACAGGGGAACACCATATATTTT.

The V and J genes are TRBV30 and TRBJ1-3; TRBD1 might be the D (6 bases). The CDR3 runs 11 residues. The germline V gene encodes CDR1 GTSNPN and CDR2 SVGIG (reference sequence). Trimming left V 2 bases short and J 14 bases short, with 13 bases between. CDR3 sequence reads: CAWSLKDRLYF. The CDR3 nucleotides read TGTGCCTGGAGTCTTAAGGACAGATTATATTTT.